A selection of T cell receptor beta chains follows, all from one sample in a study of Ad26.COV2.S vaccination and SARS-CoV-2 variants. Produced via immunoSEQ multiplex PCR; TCRdb's table is partial and in-frame only. The sample carries 300,000 to 350,000 clones, roughly nine tenths recorded once. Sequencing used peripheral blood, obtained in a trial of Ad26.COV2.S vaccine versus placebo. Every receptor here comes from a person between 18 and 60 years old who received the Ad26.COV2.S COVID-19 vaccine or a placebo. Both conserved end residues are part of each CDR3. The D gene is left open where the match is weak. Clone size, where shown, is once, few, many, or a class for clones that have expanded.

abundance	v_gene	d_gene	j_gene	CDR3nt	CDR3aa
-	TRBV21-1	-	TRBJ2-1	TGTGCCAGCAGCAAGAATGAGCAGTTCTTC	CASSKNEQFF
-	TRBV19	-	TRBJ2-7	TGTGCCAGTAGTTTCCGGACACCTTCCTACGAGCAGTACTTC	CASSFRTPSYEQYF
-	TRBV5-7	-	TRBJ2-7	TGTGCCAGCAGCTTGCGCGGGATAGAGCTGGGACACCCCTACGAGCAGTACTTC	CASSLRGIELGHPYEQYF
-	TRBV3-1/TRBV3-2	-	TRBJ2-2	TGTGCCAGCAGCCAGGTCGGAGCGTCCCCGGCCGGGGAGCTGTTTTTT	CASSQVGASPAGELFF
-	TRBV4-1	-	TRBJ2-1	TGCGCCAGCAGCCAAGTGAGACACACCTACAATGAGCAGTTCTTC	CASSQVRHTYNEQFF
-	TRBV14	TRBD1	TRBJ2-3	TGTGCCAGCAGCCAATGGACAGGGAGCACAGATACGCAGTATTTT	CASSQWTGSTDTQYF
-	TRBV7-8	TRBD1	TRBJ1-3	TGTGCCAGCAGCTTGCAGGACAGGGGCTCTGGAAACACCATATATTTT	CASSLQDRGSGNTIYF
-	TRBV3-1/TRBV3-2	-	TRBJ1-2	TGTGCCAGCAGCCGAGATGGCCCCTATGGCTACACCTTC	CASSRDGPYGYTF
-	TRBV30	TRBD1	TRBJ2-7	TGTGCCTGGTCCGGGACAGTATCCTACGAGCAGTACTTC	CAWSGTVSYEQYF
-	TRBV11-2	-	TRBJ2-1	TGTGCCAGCAGCCGAACAGAGAGCTCCTACAATGAGCAGTTCTTC	CASSRTESSYNEQFF
-	TRBV9	TRBD1	TRBJ1-1	TGTGCCAGCAGCGTACAGGGGGCTCCGGACACTGAAGCTTTCTTT	CASSVQGAPDTEAFF
-	TRBV28	-	TRBJ1-2	TGTGCCAGTGGGGAAAATACTCGTTATGGCTACACCTTC	CASGENTRYGYTF
-	TRBV18	-	TRBJ2-7	TGTGCCAGCTCATCGTCAGGGTCTACCTACGAGCAGTACTTC	CASSSSGSTYEQYF
-	TRBV6-1	TRBD1	TRBJ1-5	TGTGCCAGCAGTGATTACAGGGGGGGAAATCAGCCCCAGCATTTT	CASSDYRGGNQPQHF
-	TRBV30	-	TRBJ1-6	TGTGCCTGGGAGGGGACATCTGGTTCACCCCTCCACTTT	CAWEGTSGSPLHF
-	TRBV5-5	-	TRBJ1-6	TGTGCCAGCAGGTACACGAGCTCCTATAATTCACCCCTCCACTTT	CASRYTSSYNSPLHF
-	TRBV9	-	TRBJ2-7	TGTGCCAGCAGCGGTCAGGGGTCCTACGAGCAGTACTTC	CASSGQGSYEQYF
-	TRBV6-6	-	TRBJ2-3	TGTGCCAGCAGTTCCGATAGCACCTCAGATACGCAGTATTTT	CASSSDSTSDTQYF
-	TRBV11-3	-	TRBJ2-2	TGTGCCAGCAGCTCGGATACCGGGGAGCTGTTTTTT	CASSSDTGELFF
-	TRBV29-1	-	TRBJ1-1	TGCAGCGTTGTTAGGGCGGACACTGAAGCTTTCTTT	CSVVRADTEAFF
-	TRBV4-1	-	TRBJ1-1	TGCGCCAGCAGCCAAGTGCCTACAGGGAACACTGAAGCTTTCTTT	CASSQVPTGNTEAFF
once	TRBV3-1/TRBV3-2	-	TRBJ1-2	TGTGCCAGCAGCCAAGGAGGCAGGGTTACTAACTATGGCTACACCTTC	CASSQGGRVTNYGYTF
few	TRBV7-6	-	TRBJ2-3	TGTGCCAGCAGCTTACCCGCGGGGGATACGCAGTATTTT	CASSLPAGDTQYF